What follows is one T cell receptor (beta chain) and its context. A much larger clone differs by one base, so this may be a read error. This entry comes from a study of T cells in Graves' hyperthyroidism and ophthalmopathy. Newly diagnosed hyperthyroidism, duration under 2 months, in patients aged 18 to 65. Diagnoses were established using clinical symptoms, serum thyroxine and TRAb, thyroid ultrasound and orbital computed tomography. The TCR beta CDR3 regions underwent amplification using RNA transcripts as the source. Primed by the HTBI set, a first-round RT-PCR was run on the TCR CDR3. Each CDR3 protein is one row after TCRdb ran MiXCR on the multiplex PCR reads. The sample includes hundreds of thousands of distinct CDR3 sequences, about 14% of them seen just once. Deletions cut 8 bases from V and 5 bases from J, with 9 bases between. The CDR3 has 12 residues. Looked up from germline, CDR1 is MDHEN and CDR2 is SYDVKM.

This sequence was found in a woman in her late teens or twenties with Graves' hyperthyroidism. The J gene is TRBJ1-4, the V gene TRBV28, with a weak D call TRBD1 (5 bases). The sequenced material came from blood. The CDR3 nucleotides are TGTGCCAGCCGGGGCGGGAATGAAAAACTGTTTTTT. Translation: CASRGGNEKLFF.